Listed here are 21 T cell receptor beta chains from one sample, sequenced in a study of OX40 agonist ivuxolimab in advanced cancers. The method was immunoSEQ multiplex PCR; TCRdb's version includes in-frame clones alone and lacks a portion of them. Of approximately 60,000 clones listed, 84% are singletons. The sequencing used CD4+ or CD8+ T cells sorted from blood, collected in a trial of the OX40 agonist ivuxolimab. Receptors originate from an adult with an advanced solid tumor such as melanoma, head and neck, liver or kidney cancer.

V is TRBV30 and J is TRBJ1-1; D unclear. This CDR3 comprises 11 residues. CDR1 is GTSNPN, CDR2 SVGIG, per germline (reference sequence). Trimming took 2 bases from V and 10 from J, leaving 11 bases between them. The DNA for the CDR3 is TGTGCCTGGAGTAGGAGTTTTCTAGCTTTCTTT. Its protein product is CAWSRSFLAFF.

The chain employs TRBV11-3 and TRBJ1-4; D possibly corresponds to TRBD1 (5 bases). This CDR3 comprises 16 residues. With 5 bases removed from V and 6 bases from J, the gap between germline ends came to 19 bases. Germline CDR1 and CDR2: SGHNT and YENEEA. The CDR3 bases are TGTGCCAGCAGCCTCACCTGGGATCAGGGTTATGAAAAACTGTTTTTT. This sequence encodes CASSLTWDQGYEKLFF.

The chain carries TRBV5-1 and TRBJ2-3; tentative D call: TRBD2 (5 bases). This CDR3 is built from 13 residues. Germline-derived CDR1 and CDR2 are SGHRS and YFSETQ. V was trimmed by 0 bases and J by 3 bases, leaving 5 bases between them. The CDR3 bases are TGCGCCAGCAGCTTGGGACTAACAGATACGCAGTATTTT. Protein product: CASSLGLTDTQYF.

The gene calls are TRBV19 and TRBJ1-6; TRBD1 is a possible D gene (5 bases). This CDR3 is 15 amino acids long. Trimming cost V 3 bases and J 3 bases, with 9 bases left between them. Germline CDR1 and CDR2: LNHDA and SQIVND (reference sequence). The DNA for the CDR3 is TGTGCCAGTAGTATCGGGGCGGACTATAATTCACCCCTCCACTTT. Residues: CASSIGADYNSPLHF.

Only a few counts were recorded for this clone. This chain uses TRBV5-1 with TRBJ2-7, with a weak D call TRBD1 (6 bases). The ends were cut back, 3 bases at V and 3 bases at J, with 16 bases in the middle. Germline-derived CDR1 and CDR2 are SGHRS and YFSETQ. This CDR3 comprises 15 residues. The CDR3 reads CASSSAGAQYYEQYF. In nucleotides, the CDR3 is TGCGCCAGCAGCTCCGCAGGGGCCCAATACTACGAGCAGTACTTC. Based on the CDR3 plus reference TRBV5-1 and TRBJ2-7, the full variable domain is KAGVTQTPRYLIKTRGQQVTLSCSPISGHRSVSWYQQTPGQGLQFLFEYFSETQRNKGNFPGRFSGRQFSNSRSEMNVSTLELGDSALYLCASSSAGAQYYEQYFGPGTRLTVT.

This chain connects TRBV27 to TRBJ1-5; D not certain. The CDR3 consists of 12 residues. Trimming cost V 5 bases and J 6 bases, with 8 bases left between them. Germline lookup yields CDR1 MNHEY and CDR2 SMNVEV (reference sequence). The CDR3 loop is CASSPGSQPQHF. The CDR3 DNA sequence: TGTGCCAGCAGTCCCGGGTCTCAGCCCCAGCATTTT.

The chain combines TRBV6-5 with TRBJ1-5, with TRBD1 matching 8 bases. CDR1 is MNHEY, CDR2 SVGAGI, per germline. J gave up 4 bases and V 0 bases, and 2 bases lay outside the gene matches. This CDR3 spans 15 amino acids. The CDR3 coding sequence is TGTGCCAGCAGTTACTCGGGACAGGCTAATCAGCCCCAGCATTTT. The encoded protein is CASSYSGQANQPQHF.

The rearrangement uses TRBV19 and TRBJ2-2, with 11 bases identical to TRBD1. Germline assignment: CDR1 LNHDA and CDR2 SQIVND (reference sequence). V was pared by 5 bases and J by 6 bases, with 5 bases of the junction left unmatched. This CDR3 contains 15 residues. In DNA, the CDR3 is TGTGCCAGTAGTGGCAGGACAGGGGGCTCCGGGGAGCTGTTTTTT. Translating gives CASSGRTGGSGELFF.

V is TRBV28 and J is TRBJ2-1, with 10 bases that match TRBD1. The trim removed 7 bases at V and 9 bases at J, leaving 12 bases unmatched. The CDR3 is 15 residues long. CDR1 is MDHEN and CDR2 is SYDVKM in the germline V gene. The CDR3 bases are TGTGCCAGCAAATCACCGGGACAGGGGAACGGTGAGCAGTTCTTC. This codes for CASKSPGQGNGEQFF.

This clone was detected once. This chain uses TRBV19 with TRBJ2-7; 7 bases agree with TRBD2. This CDR3 comprises 17 residues. Germline V lookup: CDR1 LNHDA, CDR2 SQIVND (reference sequence). V dropped 3 bases and J dropped 2; count of bases not matched to a gene: 13. CDR3 protein: CASSMTSTYGAAYEQYF. CDR3 nucleotides: TGTGCCAGTAGTATGACTAGCACCTACGGGGCGGCCTACGAGCAGTACTTC.

V gene TRBV5-4 combines with J gene TRBJ1-4; no clear D. Germline-derived CDR1 and CDR2 are SGHNT and YYREEE (reference sequence). This CDR3 has 15 amino acids. V was cut by 1 base and J by 10 bases, with 17 bases left in between. CDR3 amino acids: CASSLKSSRMGKLFF. CDR3 nucleotides: TGTGCCAGCAGCTTGAAAAGTAGTAGGATGGGAAAACTGTTTTTT.

This chain connects TRBV12-5 to TRBJ2-3; D tentatively fits TRBD1 or TRBD2 (5 bases each). The CDR3 loop spans 13 amino acids. V was trimmed by 8 bases and J by 6 bases, leaving 15 bases between them. The V gene's germline CDR1 is LGHNT and CDR2 FRNRAP. The CDR3 here is CASKAGTRDTQYF. CDR3 bases: TGTGCTAGTAAGGCAGGGACGAGGGATACGCAGTATTTT.

The chain recombines TRBV6-5 with TRBJ2-7; TRBD2 matches at 10 bases. V was pared by 6 bases and J by 9 bases, with 14 bases of the junction left unmatched. Germline V gene lookup returns CDR1 MNHEY and CDR2 SVGAGI. This CDR3 has 15 residues. The CDR3 DNA reads TGTGCCAGCAGAAAAGGGCTAGCGGGAGAATCGGGGCAGTACTTC. Translation: CASRKGLAGESGQYF.

This clone was picked up one time. The chain combines TRBV30 with TRBJ1-3; a weak D match, TRBD1 (6 bases). Trimming removed 3 bases at V and 0 bases at J, with 9 bases between. CDR3 length equals 14 residues. Germline V lookup: CDR1 GTSNPN, CDR2 SVGIG (reference sequence). CDR3 amino acids: CAWRQGSSGNTIYF. The DNA for the CDR3 is TGTGCCTGGAGACAGGGAAGCTCTGGAAACACCATATATTTT.

The sample holds a few counts of this clone. The rearrangement joins TRBV9 to TRBJ1-6; TRBD1 matches 9 bases. The CDR3 is made up of 15 amino acids. Germline V lookup: CDR1 SGDLS, CDR2 YYNGEE. J lost 7 bases, V lost 4 bases, and 6 bases had no gene match. The CDR3 here is CASSSTGTGNSPLHF. The CDR3 bases are TGTGCCAGCAGCTCCACCGGGACAGGGAATTCACCCCTCCACTTT.

The chain employs TRBV5-1 and TRBJ2-3; D gene ambiguous. The CDR3 runs to 17 residues. V was trimmed by 0 bases and J by 0 bases, leaving 14 bases between them. Per germline, CDR1 SGHRS and CDR2 YFSETQ. CDR3 in DNA: TGCGCCAGCAGCTTGGAACCCGGGCACTCTAGCACAGATACGCAGTATTTT. Its translation is CASSLEPGHSSTDTQYF.

V is TRBV7-2 and J is TRBJ2-3; 13 nucleotides agree with TRBD2. Germline V lookup: CDR1 SGHTA, CDR2 FQGNSA. The CDR3 is made up of 16 amino acids. With V trimmed by 5 bases and J by 1 base, 3 bases remained unmatched. CDR3 coding DNA: TGTGCCAGCAGCAAAGGACTAGCGGGGGGCACAGATACGCAGTATTTT. It codes for CASSKGLAGGTDTQYF.

The J gene is TRBJ2-3, the V gene TRBV7-2; D may be TRBD1 (7 bases). The CDR3 has 14 amino acids. V dropped 8 bases and J dropped 4 bases, with 16 bases sitting between them. Germline V CDR1 and CDR2: SGHTA, FQGNSA. Here the CDR3 reads CASGPTGRSDTQYF. CDR3 in DNA: TGTGCCAGCGGACCGACAGGGAGGTCAGATACGCAGTATTTT.

J is TRBJ2-7 and V is TRBV19; D is possibly TRBD2 (6 bases). The CDR3 loop spans 19 amino acids. Trimming removed 3 bases at V and 7 bases at J, with 31 bases between. CDR1 is LNHDA, CDR2 SQIVND, per germline (reference sequence). The CDR3 loop is CASSIEEGGRRRQFVEQYF. For the CDR3, the DNA is TGTGCCAGTAGTATCGAGGAGGGTGGCAGGCGACGACAATTTGTGGAGCAGTACTTC.

The rearrangement joins TRBV6-4 to TRBJ2-3; 7 bases agree with TRBD2. The CDR3 runs to 15 residues. J lost 0 bases, V lost 3 bases, and 3 bases had no gene match. Germline CDR1 and CDR2: MRHNA and SNTAGT. CDR3 loop: CASSEGSGSTDTQYF. DNA of the CDR3: TGTGCCAGCAGTGAGGGTAGCGGGAGCACAGATACGCAGTATTTT.

The genes are TRBV19 and TRBJ1-4; D is unclear. Germline CDR1 is LNHDA and CDR2 is SQIVND (reference sequence). The CDR3 covers 13 residues. The V end lost 7 bases, the J end lost 15 bases, and 21 bases lay between the germline ends. DNA of the CDR3: TGTGCCAGTACTCCGTCCGGAGGCCCGTCGTTGTTTTTT. Encoded protein: CASTPSGGPSLFF.